These 16 T cell receptor beta chains were all obtained from the same sample, sequenced in a study of blood T cell repertoires in COVID-19. The data were produced by immunoSEQ multiplex PCR, yet TCRdb's version contains in-frame clones alone and is incomplete. The sample lists about 98,000 clones; around 72% were seen once. The sample was peripheral blood. The receptors originated from a man in his sixties or seventies with acute or convalescent COVID-19.

The chain links TRBV19 to TRBJ1-1; no definite D call. The CDR3 sequence is 13 residues long. Trimming left V 4 bases short and J 3 bases short, with 9 bases between. CDR1 is LNHDA, CDR2 SQIVND, per germline (reference sequence). The DNA for the CDR3 is TGTGCCAGTAGTACCGTCCAGGACACTGAAGCTTTCTTT. It specifies CASSTVQDTEAFF.

The chain has TRBV7-9 and TRBJ2-6, with D perhaps matching TRBD2 (6 bases). The CDR3 has 15 residues. V gave up 7 bases and J gave up 2 bases, with 12 bases separating them. The germline gives CDR1 SEHNR, CDR2 FQNEAQ (reference sequence). The DNA of the CDR3 is TGTGCCAGCACCCCGGAGGGCACTGGGGCCAACGTCCTGACTTTC. Its protein product is CASTPEGTGANVLTF.

This chain links TRBV7-9 with TRBJ1-2; no definite D call. The CDR3 runs 14 residues. V was shortened by 0 bases and J by 8 bases, with 13 bases between the two germline ends. Germline values: CDR1 SEHNR, CDR2 FQNEAQ (reference sequence). CDR3 sequence reads: CASSLAGPTGGYTF. The CDR3 DNA follows: TGTGCCAGCAGCTTAGCAGGGCCCACGGGGGGCTACACCTTC.

The genes are TRBV18 and TRBJ2-3, with TRBD2 as a possible D gene (5 bases). In germline, CDR1 is KGHSH, CDR2 LQKENI. This CDR3 region has 15 residues. Trimming removed 1 base at V and 1 base at J, with 9 bases between. CDR3 protein: CASSPRAEGTDTQYF. The CDR3 nucleotides read TGTGCCAGCTCACCACGAGCGGAAGGCACAGATACGCAGTATTTT.

The chain uses TRBV7-8 and TRBJ1-4; D may be TRBD1 (5 bases). Between the trimmed V and J ends, which lost 5 bases and 7 bases, there was a span of 14 bases. There are 14 residues in the CDR3. Germline V gene sequence: CDR1 SGHVS, CDR2 FQNEAQ. The CDR3 sequence is CASSADSWGEKLFF. Written as DNA, the CDR3 is TGTGCCAGCAGCGCAGACAGTTGGGGTGAAAAACTGTTTTTT.

The chain combines TRBV30 with TRBJ1-2; no reliable D call. V gave up 3 bases and J gave up 11 bases, with 13 bases separating them. The CDR3 spans 11 residues. CDR1 and CDR2 from the germline V gene are GTSNPN and SVGIG (reference sequence). The CDR3 sequence: CAWRGEGRYTF. The CDR3 DNA follows: TGTGCCTGGAGGGGAGAGGGTCGGTACACCTTC.

The rearrangement uses TRBV4-3 and TRBJ1-2; D is undetermined. The CDR3 covers 14 residues. The germline V gene has CDR1 LGHNA and CDR2 YSLEER. The ends were cut back, 0 bases at V and 10 bases at J, with 15 bases in the middle. The CDR3 here is CASSQEVLGQDYTF. CDR3 in DNA: TGCGCCAGCAGCCAAGAAGTTTTGGGTCAGGACTACACCTTC.

This CDR3 is CASSVGLAGPSYEQYF. In nucleotides, the CDR3 is TGTGCCAGCAGCGTGGGGCTAGCGGGACCCTCCTACGAGCAGTACTTC. The chain has TRBV9 and TRBJ2-7; 9 bases are a match to TRBD2. J lost 0 bases, V lost 2 bases, and 6 bases had no gene match. The CDR3 length is 16 residues. Per germline, CDR1 SGDLS and CDR2 YYNGEE.

In its sample, this clone was seen many times. V and J are TRBV5-6 and TRBJ1-1; D is ambiguous. CDR3 length: 12 residues. The germline V gene encodes CDR1 SGHDT and CDR2 YYEEEE. With 0 bases removed from V and 8 bases from J, the gap between germline ends came to 8 bases. CDR3 sequence: CASSLAAREAFF. The CDR3 DNA reads TGTGCCAGCAGCTTGGCGGCGAGGGAAGCTTTCTTT.

The rearrangement uses TRBV6-2 or TRBV6-3 and TRBJ2-7; D is undetermined. CDR1 and CDR2 (germline): MNHEY, SVGEGT. The CDR3 loop spans 15 amino acids. V dropped 4 bases and J dropped 3 bases, with 16 bases sitting between them. This CDR3 is CASSSFPSPVYEQYF. CDR3 DNA sequence: TGTGCCAGCAGTTCATTCCCGTCCCCAGTCTACGAGCAGTACTTC.

The chain recombines TRBV7-2 with TRBJ1-2; 10 bases fit TRBD1. In germline, CDR1 is SGHTA, CDR2 FQGNSA. The CDR3 has 17 amino acids. V was pared by 5 bases and J by 4 bases, with 13 bases of the junction left unmatched. As DNA, the CDR3 is TGTGCCAGCAGCACCCGACAGGGGGCCCTAACTAGCTATGGCTACACCTTC. Translation: CASSTRQGALTSYGYTF.

V gene TRBV5-4 combines with J gene TRBJ1-6, with TRBD1 matching 10 bases. V was pared by 7 bases and J by 10 bases, with 14 bases of the junction left unmatched. This CDR3 is built from 16 residues. Germline V lookup: CDR1 SGHNT, CDR2 YYREEE (reference sequence). For the CDR3, the DNA is TGTGCCAGCCAAGATCCCCGGGACAGGGGCCGGTCACCCCTCCACTTT. This codes for CASQDPRDRGRSPLHF.

The chain's CDR3 is CASSFFGGSTGELFF. The CDR3 DNA reads as TGTGCCAGCAGCTTTTTTGGGGGGAGTACCGGGGAGCTGTTTTTT. The chain employs TRBV7-9 and TRBJ2-2, with D tentatively TRBD2 (6 bases). The germline CDR1 and CDR2 sequences are SEHNR and FQNEAQ (reference sequence). This CDR3 region has 15 residues. Trimming cost V 3 bases and J 5 bases, with 13 bases left between them.

This chain links TRBV29-1 with TRBJ1-5; perhaps TRBD1 as D (6 bases). The germline V and J ends were trimmed by 4 bases and 1 base, with 11 bases remaining between them. Per germline, CDR1 SQVTM and CDR2 ANQGSEA. The CDR3 runs to 14 residues. The CDR3 nucleotides read TGCAGCGTTGGCATCCAGGGGAGCAATCAGCCCCAGCATTTT. As protein: CSVGIQGSNQPQHF.

The CDR3 is CASSQDYRPNYGYTF. For the CDR3, the DNA is TGCGCCAGCAGCCAAGACTACAGACCTAACTATGGCTACACCTTC. The rearrangement joins TRBV4-3 to TRBJ1-2; D unclear. The germline V and J ends were trimmed by 0 bases and 0 bases, with 8 bases remaining between them. CDR1 is LGHNA and CDR2 is YSLEER in the germline V gene. The CDR3 has 15 residues.

This chain connects TRBV14 to TRBJ1-6; D is unresolved. The CDR3 length is 16 residues. The germline V gene has CDR1 SGHDN and CDR2 FVKESK. The V and J ends lost 4 bases and 0 bases respectively, with 10 bases between them. In nucleotides, the CDR3 is TGTGCCAGCAGCCCTTTGGGCAACTCCTATAATTCACCCCTCCACTTT. Encoded protein: CASSPLGNSYNSPLHF.